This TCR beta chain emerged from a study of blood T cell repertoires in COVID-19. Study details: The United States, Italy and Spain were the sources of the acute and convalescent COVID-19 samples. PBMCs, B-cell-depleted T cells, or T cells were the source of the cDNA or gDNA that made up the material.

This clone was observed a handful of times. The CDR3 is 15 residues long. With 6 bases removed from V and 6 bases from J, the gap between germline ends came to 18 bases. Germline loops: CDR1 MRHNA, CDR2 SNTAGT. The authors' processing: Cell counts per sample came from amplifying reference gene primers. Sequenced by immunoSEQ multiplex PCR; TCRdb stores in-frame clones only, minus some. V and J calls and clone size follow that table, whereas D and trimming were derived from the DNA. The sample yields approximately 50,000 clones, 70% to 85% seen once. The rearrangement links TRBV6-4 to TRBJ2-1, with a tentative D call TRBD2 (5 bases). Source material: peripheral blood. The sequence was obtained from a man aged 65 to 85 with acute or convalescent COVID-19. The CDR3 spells CASSETLGSANEQFF. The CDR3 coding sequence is TGTGCCAGCAGCGAGACCTTGGGTAGCGCCAATGAGCAGTTCTTC.